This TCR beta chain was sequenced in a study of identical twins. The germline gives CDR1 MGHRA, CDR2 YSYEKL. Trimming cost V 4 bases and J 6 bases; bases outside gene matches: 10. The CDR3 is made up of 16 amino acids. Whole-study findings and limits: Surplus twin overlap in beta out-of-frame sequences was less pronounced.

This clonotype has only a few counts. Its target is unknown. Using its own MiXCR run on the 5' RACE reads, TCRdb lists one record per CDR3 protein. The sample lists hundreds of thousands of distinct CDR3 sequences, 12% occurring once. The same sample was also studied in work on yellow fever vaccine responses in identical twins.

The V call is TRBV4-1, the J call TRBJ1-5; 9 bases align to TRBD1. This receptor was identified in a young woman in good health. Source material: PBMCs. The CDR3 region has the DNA TGCGCCAGCAGCCCTGTATGGACAGGGGCGGTTCAGCCCCAGCATTTT. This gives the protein CASSPVWTGAVQPQHF.